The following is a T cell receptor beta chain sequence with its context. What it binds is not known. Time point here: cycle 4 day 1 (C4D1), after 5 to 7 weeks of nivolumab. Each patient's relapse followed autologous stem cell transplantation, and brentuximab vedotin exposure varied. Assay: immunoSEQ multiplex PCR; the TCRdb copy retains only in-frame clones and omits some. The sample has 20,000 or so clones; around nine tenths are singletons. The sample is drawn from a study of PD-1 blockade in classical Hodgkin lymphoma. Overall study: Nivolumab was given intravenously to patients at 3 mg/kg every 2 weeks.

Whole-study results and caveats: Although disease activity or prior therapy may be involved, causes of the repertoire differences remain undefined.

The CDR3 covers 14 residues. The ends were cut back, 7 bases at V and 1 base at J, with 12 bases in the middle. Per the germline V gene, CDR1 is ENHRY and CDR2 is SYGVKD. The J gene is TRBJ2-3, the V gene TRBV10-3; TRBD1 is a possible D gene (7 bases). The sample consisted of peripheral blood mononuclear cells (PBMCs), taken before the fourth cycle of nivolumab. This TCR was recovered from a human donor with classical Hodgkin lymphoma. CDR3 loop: CAIKGGGGTDTQYF. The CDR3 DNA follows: TGTGCCATCAAAGGAGGGGGCGGCACAGATACGCAGTATTTT.